This T cell receptor beta chain was sequenced during a study of T-cell memory formation after mild COVID-19. Overall study: The two donors had largely donor-specific TCR clusters. Study-level points and caveats: Most CD4+ clones that shrank were in CM and EM, while CD8+ ones turned up in EMRA.

5'RACE, which relied on constant-segment primers, yielded TCR alpha and TCR beta cDNA libraries carrying sample barcodes and UMIs. TCRdb passed the 5' RACE reads through MiXCR, listing each CDR3 protein once. The table records 150,000 to 200,000 distinct CDR3 sequences, around 16% of them present only once. CDR3 size: 15 residues. From germline, CDR1 is SGHRS and CDR2 YFSETQ. V was trimmed by 2 bases and J by 1 base, leaving 10 bases between them. A word on this clonotype: Antigen: not known.

This clonotype was obtained from an adult woman who had mild COVID-19 (a few samples of this study predate the infection). Cell type and time point are not known. Sequencing used PBMCs or a T cell subset sorted from them (not recorded which). This sequence joins TRBV5-1 and TRBJ2-1, with D tentatively TRBD2 (6 bases). The CDR3 region is CASSFRESSYNEQFF. As DNA, the CDR3 is TGCGCCAGCAGCTTCCGGGAGTCGTCCTACAATGAGCAGTTCTTC.